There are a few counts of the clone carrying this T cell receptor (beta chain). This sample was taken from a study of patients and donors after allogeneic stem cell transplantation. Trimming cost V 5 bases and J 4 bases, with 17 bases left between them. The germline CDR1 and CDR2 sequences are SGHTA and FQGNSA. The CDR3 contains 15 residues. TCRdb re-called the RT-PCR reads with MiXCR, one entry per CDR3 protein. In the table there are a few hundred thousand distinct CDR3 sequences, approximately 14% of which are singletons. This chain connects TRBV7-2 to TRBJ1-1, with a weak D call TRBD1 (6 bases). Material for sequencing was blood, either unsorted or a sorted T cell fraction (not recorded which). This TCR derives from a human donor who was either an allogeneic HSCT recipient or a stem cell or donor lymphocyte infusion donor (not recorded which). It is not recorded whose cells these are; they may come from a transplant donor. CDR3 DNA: TGTGCCAGCAGCCCGGTTCGGGGGCCGGGCACTGAAGCTTTCTTT. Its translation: CASSPVRGPGTEAFF.